A selection of T cell receptor beta chains follows, all from one sample in a study of blood T cell repertoires in COVID-19. Using immunoSEQ multiplex PCR, the repertoire was profiled, and TCRdb retains in-frame clones only, with some absent. The sample has about 280,000 clones, 85% seen once. Material for sequencing was peripheral blood. The origin of the receptors is a human donor in a cohort sampled during active COVID-19. Both conserved end residues are part of each CDR3. Each record gives: D gene, clone size, J gene, V gene, CDR3 protein, CDR3 DNA. The D gene is left open where the match is weak. Clone size, where shown, is once, few, many, or a class for clones that have expanded.

>-|-|TRBJ1-3|TRBV3-1/TRBV3-2
CASSETDSSGNTIYF
TGTGCCAGCAGCGAGACAGATAGCTCTGGAAACACCATATATTTT
>TRBD2|once|TRBJ2-7|TRBV14
CASSLWTSGEQYF
TGTGCCAGCAGCCTCTGGACTAGCGGCGAGCAGTACTTC
>-|few|TRBJ1-2|TRBV30
CAWSTTGELGYTF
TGTGCCTGGAGTACAACCGGAGAGCTCGGCTACACCTTC
>-|-|TRBJ2-1|TRBV6-1
CASSEALVEQFF
TGTGCCAGCAGTGAAGCGCTAGTTGAGCAGTTCTTC
>-|-|TRBJ2-7|TRBV6-2/TRBV6-3
CASSYGEFPYEQYF
TGTGCCAGCAGTTATGGAGAATTCCCTTACGAGCAGTACTTC
>-|-|TRBJ2-2|TRBV19
CASRTETGISGELFF
TGTGCCAGTAGGACAGAGACAGGAATCTCAGGGGAGCTGTTTTTT
>-|-|TRBJ1-2|TRBV7-2
CASSRQTGPLKSGYTF
TGTGCCAGCAGTCGTCAGACAGGCCCCCTTAAAAGTGGCTACACCTTC
>-|-|TRBJ1-2|TRBV19
CASSISIGQNYGYTF
TGTGCCAGTAGTATTTCAATCGGACAGAACTATGGCTACACCTTC
>-|-|TRBJ1-4|TRBV11-2
CASSAPGLGEKLFF
TGTGCCAGCAGCGCTCCGGGACTAGGGGAAAAACTGTTTTTT
>TRBD2|-|TRBJ2-1|TRBV9
CASSKVAGGTSSYNEQFF
TGTGCCAGCAGCAAAGTAGCGGGAGGCACGAGCTCCTACAATGAGCAGTTCTTC
>-|-|TRBJ1-6|TRBV21-1
CASSSYSGDENSPLHF
TGTGCCAGCAGCTCCTACTCAGGGGATGAAAATTCACCCCTCCACTTT
>TRBD2|-|TRBJ2-7|TRBV5-4
CASSLSLAGDEQYF
TGTGCCAGCAGCTTGAGCCTAGCGGGAGACGAGCAGTACTTC
>-|-|TRBJ1-2|TRBV11-2
CASSLIQTNYGYTF
TGTGCCAGCAGCTTAATTCAGACAAACTATGGCTACACCTTC
>-|-|TRBJ2-3|TRBV29-1
CSVRKDSPTDTQYF
TGCAGCGTCAGAAAGGACAGTCCCACAGATACGCAGTATTTT
>-|-|TRBJ1-1|TRBV5-4
CASSSLQGSEAFF
TGTGCCAGCAGCTCCCTACAGGGCTCCGAAGCTTTCTTT
>TRBD2|-|TRBJ2-7|TRBV28
CASSWGTRLLREQYF
TGTGCCAGCAGTTGGGGGACTAGACTCCTCCGCGAGCAGTACTTC
>-|few|TRBJ1-6|TRBV3-1/TRBV3-2
CASSQESSYNSPLHF
TGTGCCAGCAGCCAAGAGTCCAGTTATAATTCACCCCTCCACTTT
>-|-|TRBJ1-4|TRBV7-4
CASSLAPSGRVSEKLFF
TGTGCCAGCAGCTTAGCCCCTTCGGGCAGGGTAAGTGAAAAACTGTTTTTT
>-|-|TRBJ1-3|TRBV2
CASTSRGKITGNTIYF
TGTGCCAGCACAAGCCGGGGGAAAATAACTGGAAACACCATATATTTT
>-|-|TRBJ2-1|TRBV14
CASSQELYNEQFF
TGTGCCAGCAGCCAAGAACTATACAATGAGCAGTTCTTC
>TRBD1|once|TRBJ2-7|TRBV6-5
CASSYSLDRAYEQYF
TGTGCCAGCAGTTACTCTTTGGACAGGGCCTACGAGCAGTACTTC
>TRBD2|-|TRBJ2-1|TRBV27
CASSTATRAAGGTGEQFF
TGTGCCAGCAGCACTGCCACCCGCGCGGCGGGAGGTACTGGTGAGCAGTTCTTC
>TRBD1|once|TRBJ2-1|TRBV10-3
CAISRGQGNNEQFF
TGTGCCATCAGCCGGGGACAGGGTAACAATGAGCAGTTCTTC
>-|-|TRBJ2-2|TRBV4-2
CASSQDRELFF
TGTGCCAGCAGCCAAGACAGGGAGCTGTTTTTT
>-|few|TRBJ2-2|TRBV9
CASSKSTGELFF
TGTGCCAGCAGCAAGAGCACCGGGGAGCTGTTTTTT
>-|-|TRBJ1-5|TRBV2
CASSSYKGDNQPQHF
TGTGCCAGCAGCTCCTATAAGGGAGACAATCAGCCCCAGCATTTT
>-|-|TRBJ2-5|TRBV11-2
CASSLGRRPQYF
TGTGCCAGCAGCTTAGGGAGGCGTCCACAGTACTTC
>TRBD1|-|TRBJ2-7|TRBV4-3
CASSQDLNRGYEQYF
TGCGCCAGCAGCCAAGATCTAAACAGGGGCTACGAGCAGTACTTC
>-|-|TRBJ2-3|TRBV27
CASSDRWGTDTQYF
TGTGCCAGCAGTGACAGGTGGGGCACAGATACGCAGTATTTT
>-|-|TRBJ2-1|TRBV4-2
CASSPRDIPNNEQFF
TGTGCCAGCAGCCCCCGGGACATACCGAATAATGAGCAGTTCTTC
>TRBD2|-|TRBJ2-7|TRBV4-2
CASSRYGEGTYEQYF
TGTGCCAGCAGCCGGTACGGGGAGGGTACCTACGAGCAGTACTTC
>-|-|TRBJ2-7|TRBV27
CASSLYYRVGSYEQYF
TGTGCCAGCAGTTTATACTACAGGGTAGGATCCTACGAGCAGTACTTC
>TRBD1|-|TRBJ1-2|TRBV25-1
CASSRRTGGYTF
TGTGCCAGCAGTCGGAGGACAGGCGGCTACACCTTC
>-|-|TRBJ2-1|TRBV24-1
CATSDSRQGGGAVYNEQFF
TGTGCCACCAGTGACTCGCGTCAGGGTGGAGGGGCGGTCTACAATGAGCAGTTCTTC
>-|-|TRBJ1-2|TRBV7-2
CASSLAPFQGYTF
TGTGCCAGCAGCTTAGCGCCTTTTCAGGGCTACACCTTC
>TRBD1|-|TRBJ2-3|TRBV9
CASSVARSQGGQGWTDTQYF
TGTGCCAGCAGCGTAGCTAGGTCCCAGGGGGGACAGGGGTGGACAGATACGCAGTATTTT
>-|few|TRBJ1-1|TRBV6-5
CASSYFRGNTEAFF
TGTGCCAGCAGTTACTTTCGGGGGAACACTGAAGCTTTCTTT
>-|-|TRBJ2-7|TRBV27
CASSFMGRSEQYF
TGTGCCAGCAGTTTTATGGGGCGGAGCGAGCAGTACTTC
>-|-|TRBJ1-2|TRBV6-1
CASSEGAGLYAGYTF
TGTGCCAGCAGTGAAGGGGCAGGCCTATACGCGGGCTACACCTTC
>-|-|TRBJ1-1|TRBV19
CASSIRGLTEAFF
TGTGCCAGTAGTATACGGGGATTGACTGAAGCTTTCTTT
>TRBD1|few|TRBJ1-5|TRBV10-2
CASRSNRGGNQPQHF
TGCGCCAGCAGAAGCAACAGGGGTGGCAATCAGCCCCAGCATTTT
>-|-|TRBJ2-5|TRBV3-1/TRBV3-2
CASSQGTVRQETQYF
TGTGCCAGCAGCCAAGGAACGGTGAGGCAAGAGACCCAGTACTTC
>TRBD1|few|TRBJ1-2|TRBV3-1/TRBV3-2
CASSQDRTGGGSGYTF
TGTGCCAGCAGCCAAGATAGAACAGGGGGCGGGAGTGGCTACACCTTC
>TRBD2|-|TRBJ2-4|TRBV6-5
CASGLAQPKNIQYF
TGTGCCAGCGGACTAGCGCAACCCAAAAACATTCAGTACTTC
>TRBD1|-|TRBJ2-2|TRBV10-1
CASSGDRNTGELFF
TGCGCCAGCAGTGGGGACAGGAACACCGGGGAGCTGTTTTTT
>TRBD2|once|TRBJ2-2|TRBV19
CASTGRGSGELFF
TGTGCCAGTACCGGGAGGGGATCCGGGGAGCTGTTTTTT
>-|-|TRBJ1-3|TRBV11-2
CASSLGGGRTGNTIYF
TGTGCCAGCAGCCTCGGGGGGGGAAGGACTGGAAACACCATATATTTT
>-|once|TRBJ2-1|TRBV24-1
CATSGVNGNEQFF
TGTGCCACCAGTGGTGTCAACGGCAATGAGCAGTTCTTC
>TRBD1|-|TRBJ2-1|TRBV7-9
CASSLVTGEYNEQFF
TGTGCCAGCAGCTTAGTAACAGGGGAATACAATGAGCAGTTCTTC
>-|-|TRBJ2-7|TRBV3-1/TRBV3-2
CASSPNLPIWGEPYEQYF
TGTGCCAGCAGCCCAAACCTCCCGATTTGGGGCGAACCATACGAGCAGTACTTC
>TRBD2|once|TRBJ2-1|TRBV15
CATSRRTSGNNEQFF
TGTGCCACCAGCCGACGGACTAGCGGTAACAATGAGCAGTTCTTC